This section outlines one TCR beta chain sequence together with its context. This sample stems from a study of PD-L1 blockade in urothelial cancer. Study in general: Patients commenced intravenous atezolizumab, 1,200 mg every 3 weeks, in 2014. Blood analysis occurred 3 weeks (second dose) and 6 weeks after treatment start.

The CDR3 runs 15 residues. CDR1 LNHDA and CDR2 SQIVND come from the germline V gene (reference sequence). The J segment lost 11 bases and the V segment lost 6 bases, leaving 13 bases of the junction unmatched. Time point denoted: pretreatment peripheral blood. Disease in patients was locally advanced or metastatic urothelial carcinoma. The study collected 1 to 8 samples per patient, pretreatment and on-treatment. Sequencing was performed with immunoSEQ multiplex PCR; in TCRdb, only in-frame clones are kept and a portion is missing. The sample lists about 85,000 clones; more than 70% were seen once. The chain employs TRBV19 and TRBJ1-6, with 7 nucleotides matching TRBD1. This sequence was found in a man aged 55 to 69 with urothelial cancer. Sample: PBMCs, taken around atezolizumab (anti-PD-L1) treatment. This CDR3 reads CASREGQLPGAPLHF. For the CDR3, the DNA is TGTGCCAGTAGAGAGGGACAGCTCCCGGGGGCACCCCTCCACTTT.